Listed below are T cell receptor beta chains from one sample, sequenced in a study of cytomegalovirus exposure and HLA in healthy donors. Sequenced by immunoSEQ multiplex PCR; TCRdb stores in-frame clones only, minus some. The data show more than 110,000 clones, with roughly 65% seen just once and 1.5% to 2% held by the top ten. What was sequenced was PBMCs. The receptors shown here come from a woman under 40 in good health and CMV-seronegative. Both conserved end residues are part of each CDR3. D genes are given only for firm matches. Not all rows give a size; the values are once, few, many and, for expanded clones, a class.

j_call v_call d_call clone_size cdr3_aa cdr3_nt
TRBJ1-1 TRBV29-1 . few CSVAQNARNTEAFF TGCAGCGTTGCACAGAACGCAAGGAACACTGAAGCTTTCTTT
TRBJ2-1 TRBV9 TRBD2 . CASSTGLAGVNEQFF TGTGCCAGCAGCACCGGACTAGCGGGGGTCAATGAGCAGTTCTTC
TRBJ2-1 TRBV2 TRBD2 few CASSVSGGRNEQFF TGTGCCAGCAGTGTTAGCGGGGGAAGAAATGAGCAGTTCTTC
TRBJ2-3 TRBV18 . . CASSRGGDSTDTQYF TGTGCCAGCTCACGAGGGGGGGATAGCACAGATACGCAGTATTTT
TRBJ2-3 TRBV7-7 . . CASSLRGGGTDTQYF TGTGCTAGCAGCTTACGGGGAGGCGGCACAGATACGCAGTATTTT
TRBJ2-5 TRBV6-6 TRBD2 . CASRLASGPQETQYF TGTGCCAGCAGGTTGGCTAGCGGGCCCCAAGAGACCCAGTACTTC
TRBJ1-2 TRBV28 . few CASSLGLLGYTF TGTGCCAGCAGTCTAGGCCTCTTAGGCTACACCTTC
TRBJ2-1 TRBV12-2 . . CANRLVPKLGEQFF TGTGCAAATCGCTTAGTCCCAAAACTCGGTGAGCAGTTCTTC
TRBJ2-7 TRBV19 TRBD2 . CASSIGGSPPYEQYF TGTGCCAGTAGTATCGGCGGGAGTCCCCCTTACGAGCAGTACTTC
TRBJ1-1 TRBV29-1 TRBD1 . CSVVGTGGGSDTEAFF TGCAGCGTTGTGGGGACAGGGGGAGGTTCGGACACTGAAGCTTTCTTT
TRBJ1-5 TRBV6-1 . once CASSDGSSNQPQHF TGTGCCAGCAGTGACGGGAGTAGCAATCAGCCCCAGCATTTT
TRBJ1-2 TRBV7-8 . few CASSPRQSNFYGYTF TGTGCCAGCAGCCCGCGACAGTCCAATTTCTATGGCTACACCTTC
TRBJ1-4 TRBV9 TRBD1 few CASSSRTGNEKLFF TGTGCCAGCAGCTCCAGGACAGGGAATGAAAAACTGTTTTTT
TRBJ2-1 TRBV4-2 TRBD2 few CASRKSGTKNNEQFF TGTGCCAGCAGAAAATCCGGGACTAAGAACAATGAGCAGTTCTTC
TRBJ2-1 TRBV18 TRBD1 . CASSLYTGGATDEQFF TGTGCCAGCTCACTGTATACAGGGGGCGCTACCGATGAGCAGTTCTTC
TRBJ2-1 TRBV7-2 . . CASSPVPAGSPNNEQFF TGTGCCAGCAGCCCCGTACCGGCGGGGAGCCCCAACAATGAGCAGTTCTTC
TRBJ2-1 TRBV5-1 TRBD2 . CASSLTSGGPGTYNEQFF TGCGCCAGCAGCTTGACTAGCGGGGGACCCGGAACCTACAATGAGCAGTTCTTC
TRBJ2-3 TRBV7-3 . . CASSSGGLTDTQYF TGTGCCAGCAGCTCCGGGGGGCTCACAGATACGCAGTATTTT
TRBJ1-6 TRBV7-3 TRBD1 few CASSTGTANSPLHF TGTGCCAGCAGCACCGGGACAGCTAATTCACCCCTCCACTTT
TRBJ1-4 TRBV28 TRBD1 . CASSFLLDRAEKLFF TGTGCCAGCAGTTTTCTGCTTGACAGGGCGGAAAAACTGTTTTTT
TRBJ2-1 TRBV28 TRBD2 once CASRLAGAYNEQFF TGTGCCAGCAGATTAGCGGGAGCCTACAATGAGCAGTTCTTC
TRBJ2-5 TRBV18 TRBD1 . CASSLNLWDRTSRETQYF TGTGCCAGCTCACTGAACTTATGGGACAGGACCTCGAGAGAGACCCAGTACTTC
TRBJ1-1 TRBV27 . . CASSLTGRTEAFF TGTGCCAGCAGTTTAACAGGTAGGACTGAAGCTTTCTTT
TRBJ2-3 TRBV4-2 TRBD2 . CASSQLAVRGGGADTQYF TGTGCCAGCAGCCAACTAGCGGTGCGGGGGGGAGGGGCAGATACGCAGTATTTT
TRBJ2-7 TRBV14 TRBD1 . CASSPFILTGGPVNF TGTGCCAGCAGCCCCTTTATTTTGACAGGGGGCCCTGTTAACTTC